This TCR beta chain was documented in a study of blood T cell repertoires in COVID-19. The overall study: PBMCs, B-cell-depleted T cells, or T cells provided the cDNA or gDNA that made up the material.

Method: immunoSEQ multiplex PCR; TCRdb's copy keeps in-frame clones and lacks some. The sample gives more than 300,000 clones, approximately 90% of which show up once; roughly 1.2% is in the top ten. Adults between roughly 18 and 95 years of age took part from fewer than 30 US areas. The study assigned cohorts using participant-reported clinical history. Cohort 3 donors were reported recovered after two negative PCRs, clearance, or symptom resolution. This CDR3 spans 16 amino acids. Germline CDR1 is ENHRY and CDR2 is SYGVKD. The germline V and J ends were trimmed by 0 bases and 2 bases, with 14 bases remaining between them.

The receptor's source is a woman aged 18-30 years who had recovered from COVID-19. The sample comprised PBMCs or T cells enriched from blood (not recorded which). The J gene is TRBJ2-7, the V gene TRBV10-3, with D possibly TRBD2 on 5 matching bases. Here the CDR3 reads CAISESAETNTYEQYF. For the CDR3, the DNA is TGTGCCATCAGTGAGTCAGCGGAAACTAATACCTACGAGCAGTACTTC.